This T cell receptor (beta chain) originates from a study of cytomegalovirus exposure and HLA in healthy donors. In the study overall: Out of 180 million or so T cells, an earlier analysis found about 120 million unique TCR beta sequences in total. Study-wide findings and caveats: Associated with cytomegalovirus, according to the listing, were some 180 TCR beta chains. It was shown in a later analysis that HLA-associated TCR beta chains were more clonally expanded than other, equally common chains.

Regarding this clone: What it binds is not known.

This PCR relied on a set of 60 Vbeta primers and 13 Jbeta primers. TCRdb's copy holds only in-frame clones and misses some; the assay was immunoSEQ multiplex PCR. Its table records over 20,000 clones. The sample consisted of PBMCs. The clonotype originates from a man aged 55-75 years in good health and CMV-seropositive.

The CDR3 sequence is CASSLRPTSGTDTQYF. The CDR3 nucleotides read TGCGCCAGCAGCTTGAGGCCGACTAGCGGCACAGATACGCAGTATTTT. The chain is built from TRBV5-1 and TRBJ2-3, with TRBD2 identical over 8 bases. CDR1 and CDR2 from the germline V gene are SGHRS and YFSETQ. The V and J ends lost 1 base and 1 base, in that order; junction bases with no gene match: 5. The CDR3 runs to 16 residues.